This T cell receptor beta chain was sequenced for a study of T cells in Graves' hyperthyroidism and ophthalmopathy. Whole-study results and caveats: Ophthalmopathy got predicted by the model a median about six months before its onset. The blood repertoire included most of the expanded thyroid clonotypes above 0.001. Ophthalmopathy cases were set apart from stable hyperthyroidism by a 13 V-J model.

The table lists this clonotype with a few counts. The antigen is undetermined. Uncontrolled infection, other autoimmune disease, pregnancy and lactation each barred patients from inclusion. RNA transcripts provided the source from which TCR beta CDR3 regions were amplified. First-round RT-PCR with HTBI primers amplified the TCR CDR3 region. TCRdb re-called the multiplex PCR reads through MiXCR, storing one row per CDR3 protein. This repertoire shows hundreds of thousands of distinct CDR3 sequences, roughly 46% found once; its top ten account for under 8%. The TCR originated in an adult man with Graves' disease, either hyperthyroidism or ophthalmopathy (not recorded which). The sequenced sample was peripheral blood or thyroid tissue (not recorded which).

The CDR3 reads CASSFPTRGGQETQYF. The CDR3 region has the DNA TGTGCCAGCAGTTTTCCAACCCGCGGGGGCCAAGAGACCCAGTACTTC. This sequence joins TRBV7-2 and TRBJ2-5; 7 positions match TRBD2. Germline V lookup: CDR1 SGHTA, CDR2 FQGNSA. The length of the CDR3 is 16 residues. With 6 bases clipped from V and 1 base from J, the junction kept 11 bases outside the gene matches.